Presented here are 12 T cell receptor beta chains from one specimen sequenced in a study of spatial heterogeneity in lung cancer. Study observations and caveats: Tumor mutation count correlated with how many alpha and beta TCRs expanded intratumorally.

Their antigens are not known. The time point here: sample taken at primary tumor resection. Each CDR3 protein is one row after TCRdb ran MiXCR on the 5' RACE reads. The sample lists about 2,800 distinct CDR3 sequences, around 47% occurring once. This specimen consisted of lung tumor tissue, obtained at surgery. The receptors were gathered from a male donor with early-stage non-small cell lung cancer.

Worth noting for this clonotype: In a library made to pick up alpha chains, this beta chain is a stray read with a size that means little. The chain combines TRBV5-1 with TRBJ2-3, with D tentatively TRBD2 (6 bases). V was pared by 5 bases and J by 1 base, with 11 bases between. Germline V gene data show CDR1 as SGHRS and CDR2 as YFSETQ. The CDR3 is 14 residues long. CDR3 region: CASRSSGRTDTQYF. In DNA form, the CDR3 reads TGCGCCAGCAGGAGTAGCGGACGCACAGATACGCAGTATTTT.

On this clonotype: At one boundary the junction diverges from the germline segment, which might be a read error. A library prepared for alpha chains yielded this beta chain as an off-target read; its size is of little meaning. V gene TRBV7-9 combines with J gene TRBJ1-1, with unresolved D. Per the germline V gene, CDR1 is SEHNR and CDR2 is FQNEAQ (reference sequence). This CDR3 spans 14 amino acids. The CDR3 region has the DNA TGTGCCAGCAGCTTAATGTTGCGGAACACTGCAGCTTTCTTT. Encoded protein: CASSLMLRNTAAFF. The full variable domain, with the rest looked up from reference TRBV7-9 and TRBJ1-1, is DTGVSQNPRHKITKRGQNVTFRCDPISEHNRLYWYRQTLGQGPEFLTYFQNEAQLEKSRLLSDRFSAERPKGSFSTLEIQRTEQGDSAMYLCASSLMLRNTAAFFGQGTRLTVV.

On this clonotype itself: Found in a library prepared for alpha chains, this beta chain is an off-target read, and its abundance has little meaning. In DNA form, the CDR3 reads TGCGCCAGCAGCCCAGAAGTCACCGGGGAGCTGTTTTTT. Its translation is CASSPEVTGELFF. V and J are TRBV4-3 and TRBJ2-2; D call uncertain. Trimming removed 4 bases at V and 4 bases at J, with 7 bases between. The CDR3 spans 13 residues. Germline values: CDR1 LGHNA, CDR2 YSLEER.

This clonotype is termed medium-sized (0.01 to 0.1%). This beta chain is a stray sequence in a library constructed for alpha chains; its clone size is not meaningful. This rearrangement joins TRBV7-9 to TRBJ1-1; 7 positions agree with TRBD1. The ends lost 3 bases at V and 0 bases at J; junction bases unmatched: 1. The CDR3 has 14 amino acids. CDR1 and CDR2 (germline): SEHNR, FQNEAQ (reference sequence). The CDR3 loop is CASSFGTVNTEAFF. The CDR3 DNA reads as TGTGCCAGCAGCTTCGGGACAGTGAACACTGAAGCTTTCTTT. Variable domain in full (rest from reference TRBV7-9 and TRBJ1-1): DTGVSQNPRHKITKRGQNVTFRCDPISEHNRLYWYRQTLGQGPEFLTYFQNEAQLEKSRLLSDRFSAERPKGSFSTLEIQRTEQGDSAMYLCASSFGTVNTEAFFGQGTRLTVV.

In the case of this clonotype: The library was prepared for alpha chains; this beta chain is a stray read, so its frequency means little. The chain links TRBV7-9 to TRBJ2-3; 7 nucleotides align to TRBD2. Germline-derived CDR1 and CDR2 are SEHNR and FQNEAQ (reference sequence). This CDR3 region has 17 residues. V was clipped by 3 bases and J by 2 bases; unmatched bases: 11. CDR3 residues: CASSLSGRARNTDTQYF. The CDR3 coding sequence is TGTGCCAGCAGCTTGAGTGGGAGGGCCCGAAACACAGATACGCAGTATTTT.

In its sample, this clonotype is medium-sized (0.01 to 0.1%). Because the library targeted alpha chains, this beta chain is an off-target read whose size means little. V is TRBV28 and J is TRBJ1-5, with 11 bases lining up with TRBD1. With 4 bases clipped from V and 0 bases from J, the junction kept 5 bases outside the gene matches. The germline V gene encodes CDR1 MDHEN and CDR2 SYDVKM. This CDR3 has 17 amino acids. The CDR3 sequence: CASSWTGGLYSNQPQHF. DNA for the CDR3: TGTGCCAGCAGTTGGACAGGGGGCCTTTATAGCAATCAGCCCCAGCATTTT.

This clonotype was detected many times. This beta chain represents an off-target read in a library built for alpha chains; its size is of limited meaning. The chain recombines TRBV19 with TRBJ1-1; unclear D gene. This CDR3 has 14 amino acids. CDR1 LNHDA and CDR2 SQIVND come from the germline V gene (reference sequence). Trimming pared 5 bases from V and 6 bases from J, leaving 16 bases between. CDR3 loop: CASSVGSSHSEAFF. In DNA form, the CDR3 reads TGTGCCAGTAGTGTCGGGTCCTCCCACTCTGAAGCTTTCTTT.

The table lists this clonotype with a few counts. Found in a library prepared for alpha chains, this beta chain is an off-target read, and its abundance has little meaning. This chain uses TRBV12-3 or TRBV12-4 with TRBJ2-3; D is unclear. Trimming shortened V by 2 bases and J by 8 bases, and 5 bases separated the two germline ends. The CDR3 runs 11 residues. The CDR3 is CASSLRATQYF. The CDR3 coding sequence is TGTGCCAGCAGTTTAAGGGCTACGCAGTATTTT.

Note on this clonotype: Found in a library prepared for alpha chains, this beta chain is an off-target read, and its abundance has little meaning. The gene calls are TRBV10-3 and TRBJ1-1; D is unclear. The germline V gene has CDR1 ENHRY and CDR2 SYGVKD. This CDR3 spans 13 amino acids. V was clipped by 10 bases and J by 0 bases, with 12 bases between them. CDR3 nucleotides: TGTGCCAGCGCACAAATTTTGAACACTGAAGCTTTCTTT. It specifies CASAQILNTEAFF.

In its sample, this clonotype ranks as medium-sized (0.01 to 0.1%). A library made for alpha chains picked up this beta chain off target, so its size means little. The chain employs TRBV12-3 or TRBV12-4 and TRBJ1-5; tentatively, D is TRBD1 (6 bases). The CDR3 has 16 residues. Trimming removed 2 bases at V and 0 bases at J, with 11 bases between. The chain's CDR3 is CASSLRGLCSNQPQHF. In nucleotides, the CDR3 is TGTGCCAGCAGTTTACGGGGGCTTTGTAGCAATCAGCCCCAGCATTTT.

Sample share makes this clonotype medium-sized (0.01 to 0.1%). For a library built for alpha chains, this beta chain is a stray read; little rests on its size. The rearrangement links TRBV7-9 to TRBJ2-2; 9 nucleotides align to TRBD1. The V segment lost 5 bases and the J segment 7 bases; nucleotides outside the gene matches: 8. CDR3 length: 15 residues. Germline V gene sequence: CDR1 SEHNR, CDR2 FQNEAQ (reference sequence). In DNA form, the CDR3 reads TGTGCCAGCAGCCCAACTACAGGGGGCAACGGGGAGCTGTTTTTT. Translating it yields CASSPTTGGNGELFF. Drawing the rest from reference TRBV7-9 and TRBJ2-2, the complete variable domain is DTGVSQNPRHKITKRGQNVTFRCDPISEHNRLYWYRQTLGQGPEFLTYFQNEAQLEKSRLLSDRFSAERPKGSFSTLEIQRTEQGDSAMYLCASSPTTGGNGELFFGEGSRLTVL.

This clonotype is labeled as medium-sized. Because this beta chain is a stray read in a library intended to capture alpha chains, its abundance should not be given much weight. The CDR3 sequence: CASSPSSGYNEQFF. The CDR3 coding sequence is TGTGCCAGCTCACCATCTAGCGGTTACAATGAGCAGTTCTTC. This sequence joins TRBV18 and TRBJ2-1, with TRBD2 matching over 7 bases. From germline, CDR1 is KGHSH and CDR2 LQKENI. The CDR3 runs to 14 residues. V shed 2 bases, J shed 4 bases, and the junction held 2 bases outside the gene matches.